The source of this T cell receptor beta chain is a study of T-cell memory formation after mild COVID-19. One entry per CDR3 protein results from TCRdb running MiXCR on the 5' RACE reads. The sample has tens of thousands of distinct CDR3 sequences, 6% to 9.5% seen once; the top ten hold 1.4% to 1.5%. Trimming pared 3 bases from V and 0 bases from J, leaving 9 bases between. Germline CDR1 is SGHRS and CDR2 is YFSETQ. The CDR3 spans 14 residues. In its sample, this clonotype was seen a few times. The sequencing sample was made of PBMCs or a T cell subset sorted from them (not recorded which). The chain recombines TRBV5-1 with TRBJ2-5; D is undetermined. This sequence was found in a man aged 18 to 30 who had mild COVID-19 (a few samples of this study predate the infection). Cell type and time point are not known. For the CDR3, the DNA is TGCGCCAGCAGCTCCCCACTGTACCAAGAGACCCAGTACTTC. This codes for CASSSPLYQETQYF.